These T cell receptor beta chains were read from a single sample in a study of cytomegalovirus exposure and HLA in healthy donors. Clones were sequenced by immunoSEQ multiplex PCR, and TCRdb holds only the in-frame ones, with some missing. The data contain 110,000 to 150,000 clones, about 88% of them seen just once; the ten biggest clones take up roughly 9.3%. Sequencing was carried out using PBMCs. All receptors come from a woman between 18 and 29 years old in good health and CMV-seropositive. Each CDR3 is given with its conserved first and last residue. The D gene is left open where the match is weak. Expanded clones get a size class; other rows say once, few or many, or leave the size out.

J,V,size,D,DNA,CDR3
TRBJ2-2,TRBV7-3,.,TRBD2,TGTGCCAGCAGCCTTATCCCGGGACTAGCGATCGGGGAGCTGTTTTTT,CASSLIPGLAIGELFF
TRBJ1-2,TRBV12-5,.,.,TGTGCTAGTGGTCCCACCGGGAGGGGCGCTTCCTTC,CASGPTGRGASF
TRBJ2-7,TRBV11-2,.,TRBD1,TGTGCCAGCAGCTCCCCGGACAGGGTGGGCCTCGAGCAGTACTTC,CASSSPDRVGLEQYF
TRBJ2-7,TRBV6-5,.,TRBD2,TGTGCCAGCAGTTACGGGACTAGCGTCGAGCAGTACTTC,CASSYGTSVEQYF
TRBJ2-3,TRBV4-1,.,TRBD1,TGCGCCAGCAGCCATTATGGGACAGGCTCTAGCACAGATACGCAGTATTTT,CASSHYGTGSSTDTQYF
TRBJ1-1,TRBV6-6,.,.,TGTGCCAGCAGTTACGACGGGGGGACTGAAGCTTTCTTT,CASSYDGGTEAFF
TRBJ1-4,TRBV28,.,TRBD1,TGTGCCAGCAGAGCCGGGACAGCGGGCCATGAAAAACTGTTTTTT,CASRAGTAGHEKLFF
TRBJ2-5,TRBV5-1,.,TRBD2,TGCGCCAGCAGCTCAGGAGCGGGGCGCGTAGAGACCCAGTACTTC,CASSSGAGRVETQYF
TRBJ2-2,TRBV7-9,once,TRBD1,TGTGCCAGCAGCTCCTCTTGGAGCGACCGGGACAGGCAAACCGGGGAGCTGTTTTTT,CASSSSWSDRDRQTGELFF
TRBJ2-7,TRBV6-5,.,.,TGTGCCAGCAGTTACTCATACAGCTCCTACGAGCAGTACTTC,CASSYSYSSYEQYF
TRBJ1-5,TRBV6-6,.,.,TGTGCCAGCAGTTACTCGTGGGTTACGCGGAATCAGCCCCAGCATTTT,CASSYSWVTRNQPQHF
TRBJ1-1,TRBV9,.,.,TGTGCCAGCAGCTCCCGACAGGATGGAGCTTTCTTT,CASSSRQDGAFF
TRBJ1-4,TRBV28,.,.,TGTGCCAGCATTAAGAACCCCGGTGAAAAACTGTTTTTT,CASIKNPGEKLFF
TRBJ1-3,TRBV18,once,.,TGTGCCAGCTCACCTGTCAGCTCTGGAAACACCATATATTTT,CASSPVSSGNTIYF
TRBJ1-1,TRBV29-1,.,TRBD1,TGCAGCGTAGACAGGGGGGACACTGAAGCTTTCTTT,CSVDRGDTEAFF
TRBJ2-5,TRBV19,.,.,TGTGCCAGTAGTACAGGGGTCCAAGAGACCCAGTACTTC,CASSTGVQETQYF
TRBJ1-1,TRBV6-5,.,.,TGTGCCAGCAGTACAGCCTTGAACACTGAAGCTTTCTTT,CASSTALNTEAFF
TRBJ1-3,TRBV7-2,.,TRBD1,TGTGCCAGCGGGGACAGGCCTGGAAACACCATATATTTT,CASGDRPGNTIYF
TRBJ2-2,TRBV5-1,.,TRBD2,TGCGCCAGCAGCTCCTTAGCGGGGGGGAACACCGGGGAGCTGTTTTTT,CASSSLAGGNTGELFF
TRBJ2-5,TRBV11-2,once,.,TGTGCCAGCAGCCGATACAGGGAGGAGACCCAGTACTTC,CASSRYREETQYF
TRBJ1-3,TRBV7-9,once,TRBD1,TGTGCCAGCAGCTTAGAGGTTTTCGGGCAGGGGGCTTCTGGAAACACCATATATTTT,CASSLEVFGQGASGNTIYF
TRBJ2-3,TRBV10-3,.,.,TGTGCCATCAGTGAGTCAGGACTTTCGAATCCTAACGCAGATACGCAGTATTTT,CAISESGLSNPNADTQYF
TRBJ2-1,TRBV5-1,.,TRBD2,TGCGCCAGCTTTCGGGTAGCGGGGGGGCGACAGGAGCAGTTCTTC,CASFRVAGGRQEQFF
TRBJ1-1,TRBV15,.,.,TGTGCCACCAGCGTAGACAGGAACACTGAAGCTTTCTTT,CATSVDRNTEAFF
TRBJ2-2,TRBV7-2,.,TRBD2,TGTGCCAGCACCTCAGCGGGGGGGCTTACCGGGGAGCTGTTTTTT,CASTSAGGLTGELFF
TRBJ1-2,TRBV7-9,.,.,TGTGCCAGCAGTTTTCAAGGGGACTATGGCTACACCTTC,CASSFQGDYGYTF
TRBJ1-5,TRBV5-3,.,.,TGTGCCAGAAGCTTGCCTGGGTATGAGGGCAATCAGCCCCAGCATTTT,CARSLPGYEGNQPQHF
TRBJ1-2,TRBV6-5,.,TRBD1,TGTGCCAGCAGTAGACAGGGAAAGAGTGGCTACACCTTC,CASSRQGKSGYTF
TRBJ1-3,TRBV28,.,.,TGTGCCAGCAGCTGGGGGGGTCTTATATATTTT,CASSWGGLIYF
TRBJ1-2,TRBV5-1,.,TRBD1,TGCGCCAGCAGCTCGACAGGGGGTAGCTATGGCTACACCTTC,CASSSTGGSYGYTF